This TCR beta chain was captured by sequencing in a study of control samples from healthy donors and cancer patients. The CDR3 sequence is 16 residues long. Germline V CDR1 and CDR2: SGDLS, YYNGEE. The V end was cut by 3 bases, the J end by 1 base, with 14 bases between. Sequencing was performed with immunoSEQ multiplex PCR; in TCRdb, only in-frame clones are kept and a portion is missing. The sample includes 110,000 to 150,000 clones, 80% to 90% of them seen just once. The receptor was isolated from a young woman in good health. The rearrangement uses TRBV9 and TRBJ2-1; D remains unclear. What was sequenced was blood. The chain's CDR3 is CASSGMGGSSYNEQFF. DNA of the CDR3: TGTGCCAGCAGCGGCATGGGCGGATCGTCCTACAATGAGCAGTTCTTC.